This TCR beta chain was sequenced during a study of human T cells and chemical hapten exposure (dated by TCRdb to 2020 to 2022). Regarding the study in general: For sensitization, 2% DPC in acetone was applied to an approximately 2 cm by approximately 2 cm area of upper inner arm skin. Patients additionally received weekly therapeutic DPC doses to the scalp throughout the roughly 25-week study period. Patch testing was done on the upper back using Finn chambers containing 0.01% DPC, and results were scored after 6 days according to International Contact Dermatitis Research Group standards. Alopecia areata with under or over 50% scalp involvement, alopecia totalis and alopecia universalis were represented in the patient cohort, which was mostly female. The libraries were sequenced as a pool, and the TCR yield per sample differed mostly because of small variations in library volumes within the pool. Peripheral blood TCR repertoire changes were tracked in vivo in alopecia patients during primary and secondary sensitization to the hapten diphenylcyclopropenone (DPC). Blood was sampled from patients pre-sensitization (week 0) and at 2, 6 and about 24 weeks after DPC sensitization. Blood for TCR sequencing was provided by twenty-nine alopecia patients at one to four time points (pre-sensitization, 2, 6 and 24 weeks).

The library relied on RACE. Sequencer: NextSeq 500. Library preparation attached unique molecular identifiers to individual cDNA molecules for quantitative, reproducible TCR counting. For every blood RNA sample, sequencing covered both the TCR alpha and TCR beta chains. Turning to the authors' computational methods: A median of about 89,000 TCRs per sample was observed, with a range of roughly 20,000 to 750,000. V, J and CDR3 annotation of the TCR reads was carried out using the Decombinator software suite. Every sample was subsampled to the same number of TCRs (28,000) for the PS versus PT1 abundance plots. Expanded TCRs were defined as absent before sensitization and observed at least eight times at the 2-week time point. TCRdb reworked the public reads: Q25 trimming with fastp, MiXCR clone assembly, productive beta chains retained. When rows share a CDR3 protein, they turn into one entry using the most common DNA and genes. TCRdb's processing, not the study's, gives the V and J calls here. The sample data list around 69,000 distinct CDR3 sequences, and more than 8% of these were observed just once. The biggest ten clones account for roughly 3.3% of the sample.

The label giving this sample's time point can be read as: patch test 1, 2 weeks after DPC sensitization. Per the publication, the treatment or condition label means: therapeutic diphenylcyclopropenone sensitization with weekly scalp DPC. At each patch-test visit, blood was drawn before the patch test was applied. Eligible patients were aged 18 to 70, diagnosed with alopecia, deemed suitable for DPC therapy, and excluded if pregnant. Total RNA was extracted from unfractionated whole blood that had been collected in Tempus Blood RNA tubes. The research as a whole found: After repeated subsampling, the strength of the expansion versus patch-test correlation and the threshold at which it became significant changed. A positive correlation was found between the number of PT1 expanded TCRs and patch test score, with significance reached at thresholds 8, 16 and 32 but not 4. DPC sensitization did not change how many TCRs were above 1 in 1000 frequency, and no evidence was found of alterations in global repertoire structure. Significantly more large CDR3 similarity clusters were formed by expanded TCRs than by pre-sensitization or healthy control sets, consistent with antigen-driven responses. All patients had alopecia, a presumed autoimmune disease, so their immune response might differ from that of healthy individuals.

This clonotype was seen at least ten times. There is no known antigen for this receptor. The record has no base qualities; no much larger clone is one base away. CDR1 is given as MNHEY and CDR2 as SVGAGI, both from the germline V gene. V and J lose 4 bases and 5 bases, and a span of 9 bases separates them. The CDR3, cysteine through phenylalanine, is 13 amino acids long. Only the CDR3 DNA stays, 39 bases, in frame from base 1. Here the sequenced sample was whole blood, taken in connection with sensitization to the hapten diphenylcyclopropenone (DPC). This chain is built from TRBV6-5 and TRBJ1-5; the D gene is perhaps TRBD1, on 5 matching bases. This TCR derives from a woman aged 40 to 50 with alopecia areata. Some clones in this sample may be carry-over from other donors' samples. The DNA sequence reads TGTGCCAGCAGTTCAACAGGTTATCAGCCCCAGCATTTT. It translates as CASSSTGYQPQHF.